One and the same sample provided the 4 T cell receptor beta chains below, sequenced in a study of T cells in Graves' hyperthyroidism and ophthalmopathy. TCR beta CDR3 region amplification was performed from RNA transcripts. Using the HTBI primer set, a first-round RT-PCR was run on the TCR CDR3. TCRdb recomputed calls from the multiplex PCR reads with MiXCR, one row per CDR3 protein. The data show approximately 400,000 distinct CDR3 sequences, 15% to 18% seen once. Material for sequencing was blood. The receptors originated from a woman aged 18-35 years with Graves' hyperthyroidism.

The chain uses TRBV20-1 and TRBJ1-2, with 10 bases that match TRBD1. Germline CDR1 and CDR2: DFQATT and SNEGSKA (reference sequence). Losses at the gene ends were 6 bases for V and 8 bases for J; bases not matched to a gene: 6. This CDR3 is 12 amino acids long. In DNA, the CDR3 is TGCAGTGCGCCAGGACAGGGGGACGGCTACACCTTC. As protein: CSAPGQGDGYTF.

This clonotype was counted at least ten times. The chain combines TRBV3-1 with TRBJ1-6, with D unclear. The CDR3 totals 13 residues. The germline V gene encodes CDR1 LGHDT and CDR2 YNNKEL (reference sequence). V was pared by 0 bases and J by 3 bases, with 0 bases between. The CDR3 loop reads CASSQDYNSPLHF. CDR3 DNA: TGTGCCAGCAGCCAAGACTATAATTCACCCCTCCACTTT.

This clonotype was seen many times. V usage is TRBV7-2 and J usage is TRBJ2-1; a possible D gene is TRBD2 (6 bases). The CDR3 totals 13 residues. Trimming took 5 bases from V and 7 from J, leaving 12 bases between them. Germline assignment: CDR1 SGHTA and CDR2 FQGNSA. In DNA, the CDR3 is TGTGCCAGCAGCCCCAACCGGGGGAATGAGCAGTTCTTC. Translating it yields CASSPNRGNEQFF.

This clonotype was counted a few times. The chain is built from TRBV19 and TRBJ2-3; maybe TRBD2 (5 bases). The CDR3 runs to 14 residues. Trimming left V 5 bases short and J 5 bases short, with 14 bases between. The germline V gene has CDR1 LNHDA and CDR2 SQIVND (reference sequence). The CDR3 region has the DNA TGTGCCAGTAGTCTTTTACGACTACAAGATACGCAGTATTTT. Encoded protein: CASSLLRLQDTQYF.